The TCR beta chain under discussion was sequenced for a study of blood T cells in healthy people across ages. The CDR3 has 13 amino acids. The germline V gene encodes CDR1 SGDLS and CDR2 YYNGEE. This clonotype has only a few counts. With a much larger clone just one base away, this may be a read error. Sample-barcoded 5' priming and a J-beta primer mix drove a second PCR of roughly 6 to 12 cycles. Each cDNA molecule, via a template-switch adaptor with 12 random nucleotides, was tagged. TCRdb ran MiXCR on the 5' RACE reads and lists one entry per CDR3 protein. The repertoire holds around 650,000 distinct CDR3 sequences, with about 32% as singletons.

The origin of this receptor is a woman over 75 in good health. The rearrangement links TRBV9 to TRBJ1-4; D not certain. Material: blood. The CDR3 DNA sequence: TGTGCCAGCGGCGTGGGTCCTAATGAAAAACTGTTTTTT. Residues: CASGVGPNEKLFF.